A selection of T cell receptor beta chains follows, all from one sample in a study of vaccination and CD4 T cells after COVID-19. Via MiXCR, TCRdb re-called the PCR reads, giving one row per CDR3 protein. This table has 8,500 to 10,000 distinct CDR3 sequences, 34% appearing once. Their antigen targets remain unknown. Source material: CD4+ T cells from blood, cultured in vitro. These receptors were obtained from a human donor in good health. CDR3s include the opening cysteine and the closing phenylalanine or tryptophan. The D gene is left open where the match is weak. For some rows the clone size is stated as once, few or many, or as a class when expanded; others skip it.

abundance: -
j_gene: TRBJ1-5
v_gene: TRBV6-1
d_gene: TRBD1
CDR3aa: CASSPTGQGGYQPQHF
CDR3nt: TGTGCCAGCAGTCCAACGGGACAGGGGGGGTATCAGCCCCAGCATTTT

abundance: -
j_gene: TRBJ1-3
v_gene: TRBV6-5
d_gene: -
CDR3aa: CASSLTVGNTIYF
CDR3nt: TGTGCCAGCAGTTTGACCGTGGGAAACACCATATATTTT

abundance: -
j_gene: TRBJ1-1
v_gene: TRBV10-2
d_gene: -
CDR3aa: CASSDGGNTEAFF
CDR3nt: TGCGCCAGCAGTGATGGTGGGAACACTGAAGCTTTCTTT

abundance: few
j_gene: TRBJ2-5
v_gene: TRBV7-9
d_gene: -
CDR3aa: CASSYNRETQYF
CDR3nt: TGTGCCAGCAGCTACAATAGGGAGACCCAGTACTTC

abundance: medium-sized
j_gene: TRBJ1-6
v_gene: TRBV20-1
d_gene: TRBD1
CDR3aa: CSARPGQGSSPLHF
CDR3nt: TGCAGTGCTAGACCGGGACAGGGGTCTTCACCCCTCCACTTT

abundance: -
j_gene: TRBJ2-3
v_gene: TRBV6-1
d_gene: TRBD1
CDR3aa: CASRKGQDFSTDTQYF
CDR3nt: TGTGCCAGCAGGAAAGGACAGGATTTTAGCACAGATACGCAGTATTTT

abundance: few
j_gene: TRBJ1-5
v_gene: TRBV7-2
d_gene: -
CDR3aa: CASSFRGDVRQPQHF
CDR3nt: TGTGCCAGCAGCTTCAGAGGGGACGTCAGACAGCCCCAGCATTTT

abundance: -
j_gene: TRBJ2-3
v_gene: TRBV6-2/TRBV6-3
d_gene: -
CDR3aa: CASSPTGTDTQYF
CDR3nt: TGTGCCAGCTCACCCACAGGGACTGATACGCAGTATTTT

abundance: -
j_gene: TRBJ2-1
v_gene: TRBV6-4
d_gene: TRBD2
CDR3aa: CASSVDLAGKNEQFF
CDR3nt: TGTGCCAGCAGCGTGGATCTAGCGGGGAAAAATGAGCAGTTCTTC

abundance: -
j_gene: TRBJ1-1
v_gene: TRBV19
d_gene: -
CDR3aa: CASSNRDPEAFF
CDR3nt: TGTGCCAGTAGTAATCGGGACCCTGAAGCTTTCTTT

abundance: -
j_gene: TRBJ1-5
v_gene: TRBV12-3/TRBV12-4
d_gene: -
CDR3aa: CASTTQVDQPQHF
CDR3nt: TGTGCCAGCACCACTCAAGTGGATCAGCCCCAGCATTTT

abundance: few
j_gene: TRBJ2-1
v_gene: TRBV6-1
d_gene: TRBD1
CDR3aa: CASSEVGTGYNEQFF
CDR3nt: TGTGCCAGCAGTGAAGTAGGGACAGGCTACAATGAGCAGTTCTTC

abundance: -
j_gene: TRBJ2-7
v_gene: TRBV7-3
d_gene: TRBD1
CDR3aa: CASSSTKSTGGCYEQYF
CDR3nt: TGTGCCAGCAGCTCCACGAAATCGACAGGGGGGTGCTACGAGCAGTACTTC

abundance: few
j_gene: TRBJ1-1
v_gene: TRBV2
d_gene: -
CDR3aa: CASTKEARRDTEAFF
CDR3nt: TGTGCCAGCACCAAGGAAGCCCGTCGGGACACTGAAGCTTTCTTT

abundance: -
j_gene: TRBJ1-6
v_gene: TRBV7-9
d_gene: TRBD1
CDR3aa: CASSLTGGNNSPLHF
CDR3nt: TGTGCCAGCAGCTTGACAGGGGGCAATAATTCACCCCTCCACTTT

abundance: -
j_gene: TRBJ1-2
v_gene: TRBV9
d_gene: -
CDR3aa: CASSVDSYGYTF
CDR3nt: TGTGCCAGCAGCGTGGACAGCTATGGCTACACCTTC

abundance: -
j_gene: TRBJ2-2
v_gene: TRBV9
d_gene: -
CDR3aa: CASSLPYDTGELFF
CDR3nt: TGTGCCAGCAGCCTACCGTATGACACCGGGGAGCTGTTTTTT

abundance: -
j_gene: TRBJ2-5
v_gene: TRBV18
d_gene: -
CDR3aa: CASSPIWAGQETQYF
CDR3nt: TGTGCCAGCTCACCGATTTGGGCTGGGCAAGAGACCCAGTACTTC

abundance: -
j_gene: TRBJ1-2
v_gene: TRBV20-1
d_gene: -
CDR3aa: CSARGQKTLYGYTF
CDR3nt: TGCAGTGCTAGAGGACAGAAGACCCTCTATGGCTACACCTTC

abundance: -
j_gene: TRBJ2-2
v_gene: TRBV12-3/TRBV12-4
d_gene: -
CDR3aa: CASSPTQGLWVTGELFF
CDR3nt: TGTGCCAGCAGTCCCACCCAGGGTTTATGGGTCACCGGGGAGCTGTTTTTT

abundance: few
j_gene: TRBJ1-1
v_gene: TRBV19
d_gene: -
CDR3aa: CASSIIAGNLFF
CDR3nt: TGTGCCAGTAGTATAATTGCAGGGAATCTTTTCTTT

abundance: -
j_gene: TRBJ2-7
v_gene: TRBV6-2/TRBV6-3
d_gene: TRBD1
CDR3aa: CASSTGTAKDEQYF
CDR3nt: TGTGCCAGCAGTACCGGGACAGCCAAAGATGAGCAGTACTTC

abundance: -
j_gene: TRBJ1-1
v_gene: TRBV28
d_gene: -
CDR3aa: CASSLSGPMNTEAFF
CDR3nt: TGTGCCAGCAGTTTATCAGGGCCTATGAACACTGAAGCTTTCTTT

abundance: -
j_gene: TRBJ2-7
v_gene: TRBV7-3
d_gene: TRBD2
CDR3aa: CASSLVAGSSYEQYF
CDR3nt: TGTGCCAGCAGCTTGGTAGCGGGGAGCTCCTACGAGCAGTACTTC

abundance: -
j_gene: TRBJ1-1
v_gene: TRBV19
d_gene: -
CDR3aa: CATQGVNTEAFF
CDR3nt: TGTGCCACACAGGGTGTGAACACTGAAGCTTTCTTT

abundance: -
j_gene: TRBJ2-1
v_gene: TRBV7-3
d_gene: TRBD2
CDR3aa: CASSLRAAGGPLNEQFF
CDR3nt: TGTGCCAGCAGCCTACGGGCGGCGGGGGGGCCACTCAATGAGCAGTTCTTC

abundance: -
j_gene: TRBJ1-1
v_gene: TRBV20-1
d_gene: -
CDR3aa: CSARKGGGTEAFF
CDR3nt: TGCAGTGCTAGAAAAGGGGGAGGGACTGAAGCTTTCTTT

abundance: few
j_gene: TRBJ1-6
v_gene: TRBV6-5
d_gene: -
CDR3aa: CASSYTTAGSSPLHF
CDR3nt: TGTGCCAGCAGTTACACGACAGCAGGGAGTTCACCCCTCCACTTT

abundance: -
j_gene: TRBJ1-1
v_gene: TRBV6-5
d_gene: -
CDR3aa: CASSYSPLNTEAFF
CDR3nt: TGTGCCAGCAGTTACTCACCCCTTAACACTGAAGCTTTCTTT

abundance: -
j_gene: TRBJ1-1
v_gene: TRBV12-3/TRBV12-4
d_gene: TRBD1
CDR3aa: CASRPDRGIEAFF
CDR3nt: TGTGCCAGCAGACCAGACAGGGGAATTGAAGCTTTCTTT

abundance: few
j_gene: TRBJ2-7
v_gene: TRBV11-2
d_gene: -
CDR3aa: CASSTFDEQYF
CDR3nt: TGTGCCAGCAGCACCTTCGACGAGCAGTACTTC

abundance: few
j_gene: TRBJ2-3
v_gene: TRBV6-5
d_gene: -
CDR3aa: CASSSDPAHTDTQYF
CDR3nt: TGTGCCAGCAGTTCTGACCCAGCCCACACAGATACGCAGTATTTT

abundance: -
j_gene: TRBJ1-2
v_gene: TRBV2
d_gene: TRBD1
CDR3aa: CATQTGTGLDYGYTF
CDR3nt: TGTGCCACCCAAACCGGGACAGGGCTAGACTATGGCTACACCTTC

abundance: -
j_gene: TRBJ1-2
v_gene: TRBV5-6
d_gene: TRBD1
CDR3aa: CASSLAGDTGGSDGYTF
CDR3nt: TGTGCCAGCAGCTTGGCCGGGGATACAGGGGGCTCGGACGGCTACACCTTC

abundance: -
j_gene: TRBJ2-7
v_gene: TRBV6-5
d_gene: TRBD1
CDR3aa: CASSYSGTGMDEQYF
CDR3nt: TGTGCCAGCAGTTACTCGGGGACAGGGATGGACGAGCAGTACTTC

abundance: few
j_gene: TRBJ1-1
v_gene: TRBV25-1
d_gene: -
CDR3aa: CASSNQDLVAFF
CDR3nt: TGTGCCAGCAGTAATCAGGATTTAGTGGCTTTCTTT

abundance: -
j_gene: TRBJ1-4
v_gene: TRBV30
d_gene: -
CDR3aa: CAWRWSRGEKLFF
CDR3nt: TGTGCCTGGAGATGGAGCCGAGGGGAAAAACTGTTTTTT

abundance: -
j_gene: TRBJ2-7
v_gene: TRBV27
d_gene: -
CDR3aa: CASSFNYEQYF
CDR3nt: TGTGCCAGCAGTTTCAACTACGAGCAGTACTTC

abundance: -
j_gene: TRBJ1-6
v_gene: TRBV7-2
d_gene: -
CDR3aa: CASSLFPVGGSPLHF
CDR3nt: TGTGCCAGCAGCTTATTTCCGGTCGGGGGTTCACCCCTCCACTTT

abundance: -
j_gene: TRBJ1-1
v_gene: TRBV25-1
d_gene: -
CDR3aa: CASQAYMNTEAFF
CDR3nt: TGTGCCAGCCAGGCGTACATGAACACTGAAGCTTTCTTT

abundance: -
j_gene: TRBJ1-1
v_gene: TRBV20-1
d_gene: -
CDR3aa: CSARDDRTGTEAFF
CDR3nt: TGCAGTGCTAGAGATGACAGGACGGGCACTGAAGCTTTCTTT

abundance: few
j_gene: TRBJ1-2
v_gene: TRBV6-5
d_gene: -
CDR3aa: CASSYRGGYGYTF
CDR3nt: TGTGCCAGCAGTTACAGAGGGGGCTATGGCTACACCTTC

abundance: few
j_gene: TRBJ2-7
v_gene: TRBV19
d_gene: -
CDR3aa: CASSIQGGSYEQYF
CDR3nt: TGTGCCAGTAGTATACAGGGGGGGTCCTACGAGCAGTACTTC